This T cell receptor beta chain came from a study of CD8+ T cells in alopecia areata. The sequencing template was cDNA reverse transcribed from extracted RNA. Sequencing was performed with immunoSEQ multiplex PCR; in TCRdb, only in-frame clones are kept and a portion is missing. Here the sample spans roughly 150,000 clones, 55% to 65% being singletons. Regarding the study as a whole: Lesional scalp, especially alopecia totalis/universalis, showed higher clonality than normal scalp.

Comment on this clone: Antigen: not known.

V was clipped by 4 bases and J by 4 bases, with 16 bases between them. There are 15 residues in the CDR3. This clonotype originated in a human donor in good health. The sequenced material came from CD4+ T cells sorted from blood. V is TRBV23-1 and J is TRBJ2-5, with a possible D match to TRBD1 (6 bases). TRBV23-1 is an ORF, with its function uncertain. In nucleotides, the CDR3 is TGCGCCAGCAGTCTCTCACCAGGGGTGGGAGAGACCCAGTACTTC. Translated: CASSLSPGVGETQYF.